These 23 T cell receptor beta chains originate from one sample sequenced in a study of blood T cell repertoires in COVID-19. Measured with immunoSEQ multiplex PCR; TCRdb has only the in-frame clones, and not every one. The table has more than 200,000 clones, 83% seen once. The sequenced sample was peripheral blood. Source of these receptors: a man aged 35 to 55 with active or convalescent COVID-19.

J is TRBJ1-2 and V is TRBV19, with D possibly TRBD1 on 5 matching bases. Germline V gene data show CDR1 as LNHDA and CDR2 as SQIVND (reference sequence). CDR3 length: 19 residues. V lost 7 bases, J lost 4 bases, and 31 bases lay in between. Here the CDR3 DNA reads TGTGCCAGTACCGCCACCCTTACGTCGGGACTTTATGGGGCCTATGGCTACACCTTC. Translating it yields CASTATLTSGLYGAYGYTF.

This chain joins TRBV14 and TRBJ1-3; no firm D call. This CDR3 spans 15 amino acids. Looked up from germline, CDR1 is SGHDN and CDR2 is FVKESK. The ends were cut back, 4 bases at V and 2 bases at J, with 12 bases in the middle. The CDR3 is CASSPAGGTGNTIYF. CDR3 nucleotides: TGTGCCAGCAGCCCCGCCGGAGGGACTGGAAACACCATATATTTT.

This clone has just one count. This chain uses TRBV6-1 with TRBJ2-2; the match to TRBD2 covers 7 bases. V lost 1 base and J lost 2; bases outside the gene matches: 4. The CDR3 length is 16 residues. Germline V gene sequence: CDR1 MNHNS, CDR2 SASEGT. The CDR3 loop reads CASSEVGEGNTGELFF. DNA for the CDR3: TGTGCCAGCAGTGAAGTTGGGGAGGGAAACACCGGGGAGCTGTTTTTT.

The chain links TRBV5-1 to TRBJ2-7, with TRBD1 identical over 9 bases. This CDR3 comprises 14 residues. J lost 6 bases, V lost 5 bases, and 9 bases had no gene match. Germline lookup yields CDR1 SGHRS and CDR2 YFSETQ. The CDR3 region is CASSSGTGTTEQYF. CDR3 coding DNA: TGCGCCAGCAGTTCCGGGACAGGGACTACCGAGCAGTACTTC.

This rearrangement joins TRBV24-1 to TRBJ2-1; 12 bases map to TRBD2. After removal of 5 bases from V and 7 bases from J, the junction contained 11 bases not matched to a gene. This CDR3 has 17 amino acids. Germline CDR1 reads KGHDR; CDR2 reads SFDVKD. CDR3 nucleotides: TGTGCCACCAGTGCTAAGGCTAGCGGGAGGGCCATTAATGAGCAGTTCTTC. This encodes CATSAKASGRAINEQFF.

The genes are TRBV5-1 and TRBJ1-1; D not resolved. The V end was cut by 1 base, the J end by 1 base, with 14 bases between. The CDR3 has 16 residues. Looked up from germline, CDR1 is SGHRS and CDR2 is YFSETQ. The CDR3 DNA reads TGCGCCAGCAGCTTGCGGGTAGTATCGACGAACACTGAAGCTTTCTTT. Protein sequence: CASSLRVVSTNTEAFF. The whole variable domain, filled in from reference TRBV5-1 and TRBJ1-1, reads KAGVTQTPRYLIKTRGQQVTLSCSPISGHRSVSWYQQTPGQGLQFLFEYFSETQRNKGNFPGRFSGRQFSNSRSEMNVSTLELGDSALYLCASSLRVVSTNTEAFFGQGTRLTVV.

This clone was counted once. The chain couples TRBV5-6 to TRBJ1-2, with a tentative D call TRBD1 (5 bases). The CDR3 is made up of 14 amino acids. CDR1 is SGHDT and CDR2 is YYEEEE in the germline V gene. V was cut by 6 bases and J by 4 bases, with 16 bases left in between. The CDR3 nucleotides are TGTGCCAGCAACCCGCGACAGCACCCCTATGGCTACACCTTC. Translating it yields CASNPRQHPYGYTF.

The CDR3 bases are TGCAGTGCTAGACAGGGTCATGGCTACACCTTC. It is translated as CSARQGHGYTF. The chain joins TRBV20-1 to TRBJ1-2; TRBD1 might be the D (5 bases). The CDR3 length is 11 residues. V lost 2 bases and J lost 6, with 7 bases in between. Germline-derived CDR1 and CDR2 are DFQATT and SNEGSKA (reference sequence).

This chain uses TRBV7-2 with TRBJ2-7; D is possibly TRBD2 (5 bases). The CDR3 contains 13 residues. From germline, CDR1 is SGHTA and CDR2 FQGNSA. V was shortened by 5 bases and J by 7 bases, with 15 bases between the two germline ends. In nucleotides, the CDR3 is TGTGCCAGCAGCATGACTACGGTCGGGGAGCAGTACTTC. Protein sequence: CASSMTTVGEQYF.

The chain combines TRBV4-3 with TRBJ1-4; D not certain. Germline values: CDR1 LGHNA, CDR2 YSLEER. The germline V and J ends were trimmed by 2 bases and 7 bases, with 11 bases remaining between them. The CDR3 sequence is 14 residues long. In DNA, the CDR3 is TGCGCCAGCAGCCAATTGCGAGCCTCTGAAAAACTGTTTTTT. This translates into CASSQLRASEKLFF.

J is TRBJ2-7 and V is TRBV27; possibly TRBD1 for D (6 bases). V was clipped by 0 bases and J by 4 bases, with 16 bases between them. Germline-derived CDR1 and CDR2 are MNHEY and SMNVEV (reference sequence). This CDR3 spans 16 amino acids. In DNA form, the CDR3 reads TGTGCCAGCAGTTTATCCCTCGGGACAAAAAAGTACGAGCAGTACTTC. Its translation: CASSLSLGTKKYEQYF.

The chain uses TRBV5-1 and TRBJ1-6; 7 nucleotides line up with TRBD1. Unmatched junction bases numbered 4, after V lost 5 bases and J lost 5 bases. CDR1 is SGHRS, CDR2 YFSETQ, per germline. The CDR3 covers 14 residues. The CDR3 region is CASSGDSNNSPLHF. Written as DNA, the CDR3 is TGCGCCAGCAGTGGGGACAGTAATAATTCACCCCTCCACTTT.

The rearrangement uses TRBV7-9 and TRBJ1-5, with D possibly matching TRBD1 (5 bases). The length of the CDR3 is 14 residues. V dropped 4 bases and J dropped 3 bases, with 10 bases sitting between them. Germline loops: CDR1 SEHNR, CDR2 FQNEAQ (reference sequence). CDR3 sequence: CASSSVGDNQPQHF. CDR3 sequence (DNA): TGTGCCAGCAGCTCAGTAGGGGACAATCAGCCCCAGCATTTT.

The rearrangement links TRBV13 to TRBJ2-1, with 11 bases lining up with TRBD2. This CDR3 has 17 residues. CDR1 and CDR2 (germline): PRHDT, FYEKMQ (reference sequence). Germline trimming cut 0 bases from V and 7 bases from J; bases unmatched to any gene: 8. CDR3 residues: CASSLGGLAGGGNEQFF. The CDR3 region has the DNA TGTGCCAGCAGCTTAGGAGGGCTAGCGGGAGGCGGAAATGAGCAGTTCTTC.

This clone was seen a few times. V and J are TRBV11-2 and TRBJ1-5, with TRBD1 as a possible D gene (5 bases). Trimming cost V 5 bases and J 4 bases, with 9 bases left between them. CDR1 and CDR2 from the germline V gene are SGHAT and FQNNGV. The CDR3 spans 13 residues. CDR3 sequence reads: CASSRGGNQPQHF. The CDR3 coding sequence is TGTGCCAGCAGCCGTGGGGGGAATCAGCCCCAGCATTTT.

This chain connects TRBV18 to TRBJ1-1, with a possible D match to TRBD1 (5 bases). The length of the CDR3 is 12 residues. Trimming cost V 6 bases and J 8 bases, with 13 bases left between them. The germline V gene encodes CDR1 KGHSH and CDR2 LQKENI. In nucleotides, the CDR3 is TGTGCCAGCTCCCCCAGGGAACGGGAAGCTTTCTTT. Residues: CASSPREREAFF.

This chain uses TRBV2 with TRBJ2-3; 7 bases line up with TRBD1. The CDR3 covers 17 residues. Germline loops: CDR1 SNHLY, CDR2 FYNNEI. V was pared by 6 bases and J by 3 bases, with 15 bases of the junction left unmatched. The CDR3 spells CASSSASTGSRTDTQYF. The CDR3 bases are TGTGCCAGCAGCTCCGCCTCGACAGGGAGCCGGACAGATACGCAGTATTTT.

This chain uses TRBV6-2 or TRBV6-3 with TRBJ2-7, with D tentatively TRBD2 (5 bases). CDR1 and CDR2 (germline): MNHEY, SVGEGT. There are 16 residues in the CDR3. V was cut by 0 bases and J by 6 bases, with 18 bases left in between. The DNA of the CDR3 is TGTGCCAGCAGTTACTCGACCCACCCGGGGTTGGTCGAGCAGTACTTC. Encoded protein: CASSYSTHPGLVEQYF.

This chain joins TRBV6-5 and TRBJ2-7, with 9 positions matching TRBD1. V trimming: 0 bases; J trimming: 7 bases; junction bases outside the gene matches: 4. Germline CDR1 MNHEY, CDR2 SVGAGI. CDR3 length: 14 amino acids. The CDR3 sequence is CASSYSGTGTEQYF. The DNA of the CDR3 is TGTGCCAGCAGTTACTCCGGGACAGGGACGGAGCAGTACTTC.

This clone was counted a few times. As DNA, the CDR3 is TGTGCCACAGGGGGGCAGTCGAACACTGAAGCTTTCTTT. The encoded protein is CATGGQSNTEAFF. This sequence joins TRBV10-3 and TRBJ1-1, with TRBD1 identical over 7 bases. V gave up 10 bases and J gave up 1 base; unmatched junction bases: 6. The germline CDR1 and CDR2 sequences are ENHRY and SYGVKD. The CDR3 loop spans 13 amino acids.

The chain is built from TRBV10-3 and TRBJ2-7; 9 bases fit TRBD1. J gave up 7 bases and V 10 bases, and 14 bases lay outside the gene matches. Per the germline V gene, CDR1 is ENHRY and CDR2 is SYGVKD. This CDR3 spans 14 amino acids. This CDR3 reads CATMSGQGTREQYF. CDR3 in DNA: TGTGCCACAATGTCGGGACAGGGTACTAGAGAGCAGTACTTC.

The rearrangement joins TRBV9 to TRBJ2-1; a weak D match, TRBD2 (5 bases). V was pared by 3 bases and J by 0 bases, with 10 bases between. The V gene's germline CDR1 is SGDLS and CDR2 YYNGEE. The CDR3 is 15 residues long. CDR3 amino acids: CASSAGVVSYNEQFF. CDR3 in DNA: TGTGCCAGCAGCGCCGGGGTAGTCTCCTACAATGAGCAGTTCTTC.

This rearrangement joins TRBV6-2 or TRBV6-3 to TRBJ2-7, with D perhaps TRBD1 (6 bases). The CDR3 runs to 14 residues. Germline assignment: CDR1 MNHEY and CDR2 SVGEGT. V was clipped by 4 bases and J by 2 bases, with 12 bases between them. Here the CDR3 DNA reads TGTGCCAGCAGTTCCTCCCGGACAGCCTACGAGCAGTACTTC. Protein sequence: CASSSSRTAYEQYF.